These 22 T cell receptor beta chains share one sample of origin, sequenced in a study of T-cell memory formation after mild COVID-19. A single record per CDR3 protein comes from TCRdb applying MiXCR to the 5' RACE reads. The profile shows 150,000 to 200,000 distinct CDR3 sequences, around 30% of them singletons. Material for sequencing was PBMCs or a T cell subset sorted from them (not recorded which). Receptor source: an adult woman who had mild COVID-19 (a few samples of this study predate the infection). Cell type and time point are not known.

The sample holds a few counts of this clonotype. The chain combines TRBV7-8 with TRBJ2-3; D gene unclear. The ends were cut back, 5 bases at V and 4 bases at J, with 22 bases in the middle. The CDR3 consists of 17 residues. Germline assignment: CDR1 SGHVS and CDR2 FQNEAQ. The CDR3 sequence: CASSDDRASLRSDTQYF. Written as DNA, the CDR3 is TGTGCCAGCAGCGATGACCGGGCCTCACTGAGGTCAGATACGCAGTATTTT.

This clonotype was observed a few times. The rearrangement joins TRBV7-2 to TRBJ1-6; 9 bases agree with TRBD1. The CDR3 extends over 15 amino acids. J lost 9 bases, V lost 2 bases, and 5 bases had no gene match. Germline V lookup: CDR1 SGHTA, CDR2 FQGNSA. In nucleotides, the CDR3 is TGTGCCAGCAGCTTACCACAGGGGGCGAGTTCACCCCTCCACTTT. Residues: CASSLPQGASSPLHF.

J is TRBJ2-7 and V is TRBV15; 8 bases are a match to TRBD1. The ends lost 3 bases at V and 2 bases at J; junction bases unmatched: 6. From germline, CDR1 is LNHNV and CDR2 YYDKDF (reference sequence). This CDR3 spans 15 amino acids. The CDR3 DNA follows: TGTGCCACCAGCAGGAGGACAGGGCGTACCTACGAGCAGTACTTC. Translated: CATSRRTGRTYEQYF.

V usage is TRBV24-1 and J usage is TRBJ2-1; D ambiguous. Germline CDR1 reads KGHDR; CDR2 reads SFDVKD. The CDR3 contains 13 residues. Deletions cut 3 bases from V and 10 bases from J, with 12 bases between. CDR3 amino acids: CATSDTGRREQFF. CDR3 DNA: TGTGCCACCAGTGATACCGGTCGGCGGGAGCAGTTCTTC.

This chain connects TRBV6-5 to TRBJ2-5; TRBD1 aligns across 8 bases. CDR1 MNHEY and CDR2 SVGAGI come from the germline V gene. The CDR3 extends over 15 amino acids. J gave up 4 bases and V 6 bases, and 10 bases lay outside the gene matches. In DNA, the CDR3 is TGTGCCAGCAGCGAGACAGGGGCCACCTTAGAGACCCAGTACTTC. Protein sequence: CASSETGATLETQYF.

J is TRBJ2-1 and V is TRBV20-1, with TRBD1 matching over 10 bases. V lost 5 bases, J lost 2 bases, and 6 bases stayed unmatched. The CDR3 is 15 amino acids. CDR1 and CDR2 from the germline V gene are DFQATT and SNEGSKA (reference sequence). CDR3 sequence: CSAPPGQGAYNEQFF. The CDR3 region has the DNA TGCAGTGCTCCCCCTGGACAGGGGGCCTACAATGAGCAGTTCTTC.

CDR3 coding DNA: TGTGCCAGTAGTATCTATTCAGACCACAATGAGCAGTTCTTC. This encodes CASSIYSDHNEQFF. This chain links TRBV19 with TRBJ2-1; D gene uncertain. Germline-derived CDR1 and CDR2 are LNHDA and SQIVND (reference sequence). CDR3 size: 14 residues. Between the trimmed V and J ends, which lost 3 bases and 5 bases, there was a span of 11 bases.

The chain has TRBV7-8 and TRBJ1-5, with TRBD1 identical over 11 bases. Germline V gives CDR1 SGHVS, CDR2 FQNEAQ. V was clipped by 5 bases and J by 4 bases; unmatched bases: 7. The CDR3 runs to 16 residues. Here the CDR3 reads CASSPTGTGGNQPQHF. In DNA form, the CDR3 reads TGTGCCAGCAGCCCTACTGGGACAGGGGGTAATCAGCCCCAGCATTTT.

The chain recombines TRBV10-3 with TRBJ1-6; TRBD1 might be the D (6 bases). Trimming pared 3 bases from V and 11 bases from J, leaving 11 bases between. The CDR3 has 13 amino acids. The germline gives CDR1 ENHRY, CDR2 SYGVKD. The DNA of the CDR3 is TGTGCCATCAGTGACAGGGGCGCGCCACCCCTCCACTTT. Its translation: CAISDRGAPPLHF.

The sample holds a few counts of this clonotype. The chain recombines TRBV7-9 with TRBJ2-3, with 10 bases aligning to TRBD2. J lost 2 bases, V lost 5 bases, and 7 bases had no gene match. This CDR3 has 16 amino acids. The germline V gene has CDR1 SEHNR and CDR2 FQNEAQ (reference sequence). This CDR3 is CASSPGTSGITDTQYF. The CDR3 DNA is TGTGCCAGCAGCCCTGGTACTAGCGGGATCACAGATACGCAGTATTTT.

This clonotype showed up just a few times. The DNA of the CDR3 is TGTGCCAGCACCGGGACAGGGGATCTGGAGCTGTTTTTT. Protein product: CASTGTGDLELFF. The chain carries TRBV9 and TRBJ2-2; TRBD1 matches 10 bases. Germline V gene sequence: CDR1 SGDLS, CDR2 YYNGEE. The CDR3 sequence is 13 residues long. Unmatched junction bases numbered 6, after V lost 6 bases and J lost 10 bases. The complete variable domain, with remaining parts taken from reference TRBV9 and TRBJ2-2, reads DSGVTQTPKHLITATGQRVTLRCSPRSGDLSVYWYQQSLDQGLQFLIQYYNGEERAKGNILERFSAQQFPDLHSELNLSSLELGDSALYFCASTGTGDLELFFGEGSRLTVL.

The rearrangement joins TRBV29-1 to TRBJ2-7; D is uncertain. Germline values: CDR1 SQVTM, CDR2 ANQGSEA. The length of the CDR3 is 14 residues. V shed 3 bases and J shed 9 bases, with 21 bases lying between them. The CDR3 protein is CSVEITPPSQRQYF. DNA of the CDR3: TGCAGCGTTGAGATTACACCACCATCTCAGCGGCAGTACTTC.

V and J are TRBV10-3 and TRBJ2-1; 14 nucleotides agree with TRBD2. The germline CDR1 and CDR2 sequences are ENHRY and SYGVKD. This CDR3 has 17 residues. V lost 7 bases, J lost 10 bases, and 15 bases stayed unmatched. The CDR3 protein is CAITQPPGLAGEAEQFF. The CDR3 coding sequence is TGTGCCATCACCCAACCCCCGGGACTAGCGGGAGAGGCGGAGCAGTTCTTC.

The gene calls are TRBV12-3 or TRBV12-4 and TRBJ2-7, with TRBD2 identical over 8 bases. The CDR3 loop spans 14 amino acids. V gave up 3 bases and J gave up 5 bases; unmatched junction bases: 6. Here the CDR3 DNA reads TGTGCCAGCAGTTTTGGGACTAGACGAGACGAGCAGTACTTC. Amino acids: CASSFGTRRDEQYF.

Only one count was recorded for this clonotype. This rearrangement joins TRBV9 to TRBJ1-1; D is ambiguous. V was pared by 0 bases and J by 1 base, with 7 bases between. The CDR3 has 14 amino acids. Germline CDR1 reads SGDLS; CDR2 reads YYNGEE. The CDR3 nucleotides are TGTGCCAGCAGCGTAGCAGTTCAGAACACTGAAGCTTTCTTT. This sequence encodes CASSVAVQNTEAFF.

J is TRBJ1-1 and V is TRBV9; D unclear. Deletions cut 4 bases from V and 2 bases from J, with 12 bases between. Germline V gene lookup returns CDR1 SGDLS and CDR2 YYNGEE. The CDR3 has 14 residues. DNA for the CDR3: TGTGCCAGCAGCCCTGGACCTCTAAACACTGAAGCTTTCTTT. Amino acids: CASSPGPLNTEAFF.

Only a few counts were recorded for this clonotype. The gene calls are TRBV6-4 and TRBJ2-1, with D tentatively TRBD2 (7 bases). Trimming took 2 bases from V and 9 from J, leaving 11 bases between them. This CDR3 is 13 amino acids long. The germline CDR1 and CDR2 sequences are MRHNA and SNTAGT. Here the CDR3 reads CASSDGGAGEQFF. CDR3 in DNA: TGTGCCAGCAGTGACGGGGGGGCAGGTGAGCAGTTCTTC.

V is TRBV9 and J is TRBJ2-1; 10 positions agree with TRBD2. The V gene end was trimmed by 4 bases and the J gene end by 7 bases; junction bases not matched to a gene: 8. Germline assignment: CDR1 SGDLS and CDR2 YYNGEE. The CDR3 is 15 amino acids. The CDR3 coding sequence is TGTGCCAGCAGCACTCTAGCGGGAGCACGGAATGAGCAGTTCTTC. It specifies CASSTLAGARNEQFF. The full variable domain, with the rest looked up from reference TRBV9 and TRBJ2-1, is DSGVTQTPKHLITATGQRVTLRCSPRSGDLSVYWYQQSLDQGLQFLIQYYNGEERAKGNILERFSAQQFPDLHSELNLSSLELGDSALYFCASSTLAGARNEQFFGPGTRLTVL.

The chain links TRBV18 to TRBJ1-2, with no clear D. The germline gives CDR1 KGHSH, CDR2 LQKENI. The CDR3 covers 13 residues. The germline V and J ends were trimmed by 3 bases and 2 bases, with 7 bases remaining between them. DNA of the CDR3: TGTGCCAGCTCACCCACGGACAACTATGGCTACACCTTC. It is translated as CASSPTDNYGYTF.

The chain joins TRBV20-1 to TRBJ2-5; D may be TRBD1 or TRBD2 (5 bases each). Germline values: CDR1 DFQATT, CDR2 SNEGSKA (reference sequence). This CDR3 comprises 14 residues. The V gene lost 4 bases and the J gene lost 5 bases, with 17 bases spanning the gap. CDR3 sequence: CSATGTRIGETQYF. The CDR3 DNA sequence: TGCAGTGCTACCGGGACCCGCATTGGGGAGACCCAGTACTTC.

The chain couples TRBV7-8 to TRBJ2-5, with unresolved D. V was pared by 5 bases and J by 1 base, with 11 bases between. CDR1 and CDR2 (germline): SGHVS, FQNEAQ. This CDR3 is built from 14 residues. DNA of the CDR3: TGTGCCAGCAGCCCAGGAGAGTCCCAAGAGACCCAGTACTTC. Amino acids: CASSPGESQETQYF.

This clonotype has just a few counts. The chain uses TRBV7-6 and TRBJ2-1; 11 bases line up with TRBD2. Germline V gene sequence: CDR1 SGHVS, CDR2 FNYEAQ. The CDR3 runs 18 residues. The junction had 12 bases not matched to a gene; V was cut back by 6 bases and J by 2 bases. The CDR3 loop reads CASSSRASGGPAYNEQFF. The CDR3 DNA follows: TGTGCCAGCAGTTCAAGGGCTAGCGGGGGGCCTGCCTACAATGAGCAGTTCTTC.